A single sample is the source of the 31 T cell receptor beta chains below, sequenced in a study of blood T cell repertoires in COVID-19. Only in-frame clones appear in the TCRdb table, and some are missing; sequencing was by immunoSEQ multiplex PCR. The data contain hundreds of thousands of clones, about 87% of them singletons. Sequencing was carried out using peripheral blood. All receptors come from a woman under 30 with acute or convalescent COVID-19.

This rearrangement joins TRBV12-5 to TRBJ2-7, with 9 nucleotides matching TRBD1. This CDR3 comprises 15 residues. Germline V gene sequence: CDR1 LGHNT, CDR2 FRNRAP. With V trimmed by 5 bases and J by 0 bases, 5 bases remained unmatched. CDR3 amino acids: CASGPWDRDSYEQYF. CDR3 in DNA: TGTGCTAGTGGTCCTTGGGACAGGGACTCCTACGAGCAGTACTTC.

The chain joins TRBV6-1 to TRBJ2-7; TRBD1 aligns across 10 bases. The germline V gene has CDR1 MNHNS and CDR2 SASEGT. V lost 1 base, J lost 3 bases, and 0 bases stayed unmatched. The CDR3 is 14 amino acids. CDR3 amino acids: CASSEGDRGYEQYF. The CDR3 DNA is TGTGCCAGCAGTGAAGGGGACAGGGGCTACGAGCAGTACTTC.

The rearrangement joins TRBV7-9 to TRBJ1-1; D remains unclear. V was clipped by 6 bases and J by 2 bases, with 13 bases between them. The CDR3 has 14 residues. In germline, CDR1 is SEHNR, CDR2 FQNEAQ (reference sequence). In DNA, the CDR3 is TGTGCCAGCAGTTCAACAACAGTAAACACTGAAGCTTTCTTT. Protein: CASSSTTVNTEAFF. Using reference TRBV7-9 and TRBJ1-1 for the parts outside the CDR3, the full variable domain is DTGVSQNPRHKITKRGQNVTFRCDPISEHNRLYWYRQTLGQGPEFLTYFQNEAQLEKSRLLSDRFSAERPKGSFSTLEIQRTEQGDSAMYLCASSSTTVNTEAFFGQGTRLTVV.

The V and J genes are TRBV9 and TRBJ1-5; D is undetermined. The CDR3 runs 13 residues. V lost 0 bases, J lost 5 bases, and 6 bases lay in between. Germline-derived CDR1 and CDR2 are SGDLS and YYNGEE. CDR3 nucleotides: TGTGCCAGCAGCGTAGGGGCAGATCAGCCCCAGCATTTT. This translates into CASSVGADQPQHF. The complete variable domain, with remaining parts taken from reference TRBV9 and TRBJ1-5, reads DSGVTQTPKHLITATGQRVTLRCSPRSGDLSVYWYQQSLDQGLQFLIQYYNGEERAKGNILERFSAQQFPDLHSELNLSSLELGDSALYFCASSVGADQPQHFGDGTRLSIL.

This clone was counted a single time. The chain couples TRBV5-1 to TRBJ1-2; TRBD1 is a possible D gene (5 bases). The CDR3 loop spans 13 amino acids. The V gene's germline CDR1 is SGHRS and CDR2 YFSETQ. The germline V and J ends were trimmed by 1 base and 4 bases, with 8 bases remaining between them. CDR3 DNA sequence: TGCGCCAGCAGCTTGAAGGGGTCCTATGGCTACACCTTC. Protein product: CASSLKGSYGYTF.

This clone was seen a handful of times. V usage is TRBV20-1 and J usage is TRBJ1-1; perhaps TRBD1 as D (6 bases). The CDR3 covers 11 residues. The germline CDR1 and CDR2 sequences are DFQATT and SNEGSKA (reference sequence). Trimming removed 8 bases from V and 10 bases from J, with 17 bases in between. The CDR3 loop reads CSPGGAYRAFF. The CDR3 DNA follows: TGCAGTCCGGGGGGGGCTTATAGAGCTTTCTTT.

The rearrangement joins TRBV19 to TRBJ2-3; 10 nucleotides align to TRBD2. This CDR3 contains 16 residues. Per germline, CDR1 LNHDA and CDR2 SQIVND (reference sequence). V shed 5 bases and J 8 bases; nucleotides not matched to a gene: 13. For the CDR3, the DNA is TGTGCCAGTAGTCCCTTCTTAGCGGGGGGCCTCATTACGCAGTATTTT. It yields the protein CASSPFLAGGLITQYF.

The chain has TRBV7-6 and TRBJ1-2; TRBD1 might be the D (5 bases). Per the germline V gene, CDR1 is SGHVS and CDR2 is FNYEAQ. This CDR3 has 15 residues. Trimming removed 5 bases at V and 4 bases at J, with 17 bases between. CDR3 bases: TGTGCCAGCAGCCAGGCTTGGGGGGACCCCTATGGCTACACCTTC. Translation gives CASSQAWGDPYGYTF.

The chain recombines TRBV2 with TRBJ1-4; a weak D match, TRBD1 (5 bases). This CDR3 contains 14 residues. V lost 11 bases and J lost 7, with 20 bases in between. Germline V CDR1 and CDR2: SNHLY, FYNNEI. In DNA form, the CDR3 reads TGTGCCGGGAGGGGCGCCTGGTCAGGTGAAAAACTGTTTTTT. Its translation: CAGRGAWSGEKLFF.

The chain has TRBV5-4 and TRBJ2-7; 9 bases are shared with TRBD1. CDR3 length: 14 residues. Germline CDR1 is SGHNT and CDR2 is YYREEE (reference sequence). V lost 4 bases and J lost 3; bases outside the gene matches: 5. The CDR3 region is CASSGRDRDYEQYF. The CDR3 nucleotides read TGTGCCAGCAGCGGACGGGACAGGGACTACGAGCAGTACTTC. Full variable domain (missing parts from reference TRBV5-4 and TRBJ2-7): ETGVTQSPTHLIKTRGQQVTLRCSSQSGHNTVSWYQQALGQGPQFIFQYYREEENGRGNFPPRFSGLQFPNYSSELNVNALELDDSALYLCASSGRDRDYEQYFGPGTRLTVT.

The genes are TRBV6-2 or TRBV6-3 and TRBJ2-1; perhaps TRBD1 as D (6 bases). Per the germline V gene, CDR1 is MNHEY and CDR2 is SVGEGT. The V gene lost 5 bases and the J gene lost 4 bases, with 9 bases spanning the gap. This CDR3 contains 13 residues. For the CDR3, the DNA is TGTGCCAGCAGTGAGGACAGTTACAATGAGCAGTTCTTC. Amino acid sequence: CASSEDSYNEQFF.

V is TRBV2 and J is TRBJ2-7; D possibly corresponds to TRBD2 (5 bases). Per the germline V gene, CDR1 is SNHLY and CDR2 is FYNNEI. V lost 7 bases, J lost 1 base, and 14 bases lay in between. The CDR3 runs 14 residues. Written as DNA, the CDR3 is TGTGCCAGCAAAAATGAACTAGGGTCCTACGAGCAGTACTTC. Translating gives CASKNELGSYEQYF. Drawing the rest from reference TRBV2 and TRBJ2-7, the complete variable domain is EPEVTQTPSHQVTQMGQEVILRCVPISNHLYFYWYRQILGQKVEFLVSFYNNEISEKSEIFDDQFSVERPDGSNFTLKIRSTKLEDSAMYFCASKNELGSYEQYFGPGTRLTVT.

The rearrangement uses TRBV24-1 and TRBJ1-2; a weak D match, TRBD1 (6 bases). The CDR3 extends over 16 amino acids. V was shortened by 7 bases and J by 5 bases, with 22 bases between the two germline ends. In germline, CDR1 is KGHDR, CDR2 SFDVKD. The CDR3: CATSGKLTGETYGYTF. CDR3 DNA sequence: TGTGCCACCAGCGGAAAGCTGACAGGCGAAACATATGGCTACACCTTC.

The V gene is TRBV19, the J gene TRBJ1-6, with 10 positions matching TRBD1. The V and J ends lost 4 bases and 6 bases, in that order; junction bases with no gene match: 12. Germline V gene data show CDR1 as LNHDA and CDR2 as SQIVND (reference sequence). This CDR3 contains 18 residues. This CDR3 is CASSRGQGSTGGNSPLHF. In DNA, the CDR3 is TGTGCCAGTAGTAGGGGACAGGGGTCTACGGGGGGTAATTCACCCCTCCACTTT. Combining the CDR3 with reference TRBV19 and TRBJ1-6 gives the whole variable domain DGGITQSPKYLFRKEGQNVTLSCEQNLNHDAMYWYRQDPGQGLRLIYYSQIVNDFQKGDIAEGYSVSREKKESFPLTVTSAQKNPTAFYLCASSRGQGSTGGNSPLHFGNGTRLTVT.

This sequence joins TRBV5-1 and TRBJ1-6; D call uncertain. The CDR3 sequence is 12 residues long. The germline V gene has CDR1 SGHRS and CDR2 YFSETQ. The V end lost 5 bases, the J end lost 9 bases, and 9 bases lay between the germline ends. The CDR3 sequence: CASRTGSSPLHF. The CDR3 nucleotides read TGCGCCAGCAGGACGGGTAGTTCACCCCTCCACTTT. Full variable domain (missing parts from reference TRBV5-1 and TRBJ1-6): KAGVTQTPRYLIKTRGQQVTLSCSPISGHRSVSWYQQTPGQGLQFLFEYFSETQRNKGNFPGRFSGRQFSNSRSEMNVSTLELGDSALYLCASRTGSSPLHFGNGTRLTVT.

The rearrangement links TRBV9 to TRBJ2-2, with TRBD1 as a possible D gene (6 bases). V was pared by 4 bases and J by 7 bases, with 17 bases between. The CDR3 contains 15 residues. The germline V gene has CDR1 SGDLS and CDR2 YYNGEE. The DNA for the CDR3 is TGTGCCAGCAGCTCGGCTCAGGGGCGGCTCGGGGAGCTGTTTTTT. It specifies CASSSAQGRLGELFF.

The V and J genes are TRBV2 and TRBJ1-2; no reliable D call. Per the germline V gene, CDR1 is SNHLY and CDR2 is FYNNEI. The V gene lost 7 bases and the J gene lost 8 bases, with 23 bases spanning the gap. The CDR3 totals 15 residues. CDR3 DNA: TGTGCCAGCACGAGGGCCGGGGAGGCGCGCTGGGGCTACACCTTC. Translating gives CASTRAGEARWGYTF.

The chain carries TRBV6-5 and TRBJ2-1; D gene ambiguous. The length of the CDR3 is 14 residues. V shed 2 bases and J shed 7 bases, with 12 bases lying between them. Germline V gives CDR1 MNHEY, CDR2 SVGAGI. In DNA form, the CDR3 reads TGTGCCAGCAGTTACGGCGGAAGCCTTAATGAGCAGTTCTTC. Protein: CASSYGGSLNEQFF.

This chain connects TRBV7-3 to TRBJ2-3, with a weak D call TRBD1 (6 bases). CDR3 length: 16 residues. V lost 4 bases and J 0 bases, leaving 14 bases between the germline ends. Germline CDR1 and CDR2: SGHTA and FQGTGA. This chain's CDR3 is CASSYRGHSSTDTQYF. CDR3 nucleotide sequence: TGTGCCAGCAGCTACCGGGGACACTCTAGCACAGATACGCAGTATTTT.

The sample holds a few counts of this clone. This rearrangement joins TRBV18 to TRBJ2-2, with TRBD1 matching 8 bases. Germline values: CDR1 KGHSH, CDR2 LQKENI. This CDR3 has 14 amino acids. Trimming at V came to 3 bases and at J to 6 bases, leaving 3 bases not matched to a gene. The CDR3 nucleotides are TGTGCCAGCTCACCCGGACAGGGACCCGGGGAGCTGTTTTTT. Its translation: CASSPGQGPGELFF.

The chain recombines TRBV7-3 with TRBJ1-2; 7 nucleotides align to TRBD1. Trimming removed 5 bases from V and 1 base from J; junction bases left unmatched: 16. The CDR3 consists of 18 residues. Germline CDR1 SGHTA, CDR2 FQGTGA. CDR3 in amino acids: CASSQTRTGSVDNYGYTF. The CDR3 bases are TGTGCCAGCAGCCAAACTAGGACAGGATCGGTCGATAACTATGGCTACACCTTC.

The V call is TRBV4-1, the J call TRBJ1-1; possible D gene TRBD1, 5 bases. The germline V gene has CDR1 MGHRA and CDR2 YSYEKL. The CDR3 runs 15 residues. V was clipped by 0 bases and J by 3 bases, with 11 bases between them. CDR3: CASSQDRGRYTEAFF. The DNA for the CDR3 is TGCGCCAGCAGCCAAGATCGGGGGAGGTACACTGAAGCTTTCTTT.

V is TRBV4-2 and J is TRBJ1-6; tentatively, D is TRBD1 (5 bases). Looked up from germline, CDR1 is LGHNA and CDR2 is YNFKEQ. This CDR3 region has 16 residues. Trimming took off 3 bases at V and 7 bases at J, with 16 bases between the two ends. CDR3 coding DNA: TGTGCCAGCAGCCAGGATCAGACAGAGACAAATTCACCCCTCCACTTT. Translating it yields CASSQDQTETNSPLHF.

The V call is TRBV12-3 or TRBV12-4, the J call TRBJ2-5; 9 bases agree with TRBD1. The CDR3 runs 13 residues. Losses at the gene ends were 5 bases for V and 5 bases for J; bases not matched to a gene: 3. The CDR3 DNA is TGTGCCAGCAGTGGGACAGGGCTTGAGACCCAGTACTTC. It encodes CASSGTGLETQYF.

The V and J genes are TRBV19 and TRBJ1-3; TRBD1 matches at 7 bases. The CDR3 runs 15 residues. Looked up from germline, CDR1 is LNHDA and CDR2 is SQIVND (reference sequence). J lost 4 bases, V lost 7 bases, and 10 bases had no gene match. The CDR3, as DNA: TGTGCCAGTAATCCCGGAGGGGGCGCCGGAAACACCATATATTTT. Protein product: CASNPGGGAGNTIYF. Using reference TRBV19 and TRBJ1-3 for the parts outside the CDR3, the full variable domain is DGGITQSPKYLFRKEGQNVTLSCEQNLNHDAMYWYRQDPGQGLRLIYYSQIVNDFQKGDIAEGYSVSREKKESFPLTVTSAQKNPTAFYLCASNPGGGAGNTIYFGEGSWLTVV.

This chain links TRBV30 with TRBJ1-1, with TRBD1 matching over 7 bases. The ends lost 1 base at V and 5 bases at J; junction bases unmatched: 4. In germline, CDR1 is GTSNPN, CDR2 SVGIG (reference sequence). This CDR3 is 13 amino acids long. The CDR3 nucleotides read TGTGCCTGGAGTGAGGGACAGCGGACTGAAGCTTTCTTT. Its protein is CAWSEGQRTEAFF. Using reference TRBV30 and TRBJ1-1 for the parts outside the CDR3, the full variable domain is SQTIHQWPATLVQPVGSPLSLECTVEGTSNPNLYWYRQAAGRGLQLLFYSVGIGQISSEVPQNLSASRPQDRQFILSSKKLLLSDSGFYLCAWSEGQRTEAFFGQGTRLTVV.

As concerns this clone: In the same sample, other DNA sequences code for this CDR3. CDR3 nucleotides: TGTGCCAGTAGTATCGCCGGGGGGAACACTGAAGCTTTCTTT. This encodes CASSIAGGNTEAFF. The gene calls are TRBV19 and TRBJ1-1; the D gene is possibly TRBD1 (5 bases). V was cut by 3 bases and J by 1 base, with 9 bases left in between. Germline assignment: CDR1 LNHDA and CDR2 SQIVND (reference sequence). The CDR3 spans 14 residues.

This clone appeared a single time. CDR3 amino acids: CSESGTGADYGYTF. The CDR3 nucleotides read TGCAGCGAGTCGGGGACAGGGGCCGACTATGGCTACACCTTC. V and J are TRBV29-1 and TRBJ1-2, with 10 bases aligning to TRBD1. The germline V gene encodes CDR1 SQVTM and CDR2 ANQGSEA. This CDR3 is 14 amino acids long. Germline trimming cut 7 bases from V and 3 bases from J; bases unmatched to any gene: 8.

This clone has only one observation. The chain's CDR3 is CASSEPSSGGTGELFF. Written as DNA, the CDR3 is TGTGCCAGCAGTGAACCTTCTAGCGGGGGGACCGGGGAGCTGTTTTTT. The gene calls are TRBV6-1 and TRBJ2-2; 11 bases map to TRBD2. V shed 2 bases and J 5 bases; nucleotides not matched to a gene: 4. Germline loops: CDR1 MNHNS, CDR2 SASEGT. This CDR3 spans 16 amino acids.

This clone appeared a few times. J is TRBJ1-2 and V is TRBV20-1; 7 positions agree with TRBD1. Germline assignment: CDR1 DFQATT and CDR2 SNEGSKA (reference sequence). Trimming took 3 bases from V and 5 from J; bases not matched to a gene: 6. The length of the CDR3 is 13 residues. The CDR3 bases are TGCAGTGCTAGTGTGACAGGGATATATGGCTACACCTTC. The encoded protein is CSASVTGIYGYTF.

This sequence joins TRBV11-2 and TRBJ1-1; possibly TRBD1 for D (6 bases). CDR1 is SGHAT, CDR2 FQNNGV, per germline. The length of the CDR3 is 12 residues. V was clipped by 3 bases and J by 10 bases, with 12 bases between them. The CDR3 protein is CASSFNREVAFF. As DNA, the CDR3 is TGTGCCAGCAGCTTTAACAGGGAAGTAGCTTTCTTT.